This T cell receptor (beta chain) was observed in a study of T cell clones after liver transplantation. Across the study: Standard immunosuppression, with no induction, continued until 12-24 months after transplant. Tolerant meant at least one year fully off immunosuppression without liver enzymes above twice normal.

Sequencing was performed with immunoSEQ multiplex PCR; in TCRdb, only in-frame clones are kept and a portion is missing. The data contain around 110,000 clones, about nine tenths of them singletons. The source was CD4+ T cells from blood, collected 12 months after liver transplant. The TCR sequence derives from a human patient who received a liver transplant. Some T cells may be graft donor cells.

The CDR3 loop reads CASSPEPLGQGGTDTQYF. CDR3 bases: TGCGCCAGCAGCCCGGAACCTTTGGGACAGGGCGGAACAGATACGCAGTATTTT. The chain couples TRBV4-3 to TRBJ2-3, with TRBD1 matching 9 bases. The CDR3 is 18 residues long. The germline V gene has CDR1 LGHNA and CDR2 YSLEER. V lost 4 bases and J lost 3; bases outside the gene matches: 14.